This is a list of T cell receptor beta chains from one sample in a study of low-dose radiotherapy and immunotherapy resistance in tumors. TCRdb analysed the reads with MiXCR anew, one entry per CDR3 protein. The table shows 65,000 to 100,000 distinct CDR3 sequences, with 18% occurring only once. This sample comprised PBMCs, obtained before treatment. The receptors shown here come from a male donor with prostate cancer. The CDR3 runs from the conserved cysteine through the conserved F or W. Each record gives: clone size, V gene, J gene, D gene, CDR3 protein, CDR3 DNA. A D gene is named only where the DNA matches it firmly. Size tells how often a clone was seen (once, few, many) or the class of an expanded clone, and some rows leave it out.

clone_size: many; v_call: TRBV12-3/TRBV12-4; j_call: TRBJ2-7; d_call: NA; cdr3_aa: CASAPNYMGEEQYF; cdr3_nt: TGTGCCAGCGCCCCTAATTACATGGGGGAAGAGCAGTACTTC
clone_size: NA; v_call: TRBV30; j_call: TRBJ1-5; d_call: NA; cdr3_aa: CAWSGGGPNQPQHF; cdr3_nt: TGTGCCTGGAGTGGAGGGGGGCCTAATCAGCCCCAGCATTTT
clone_size: many; v_call: TRBV5-1; j_call: TRBJ2-3; d_call: NA; cdr3_aa: CASSLELADTQYF; cdr3_nt: TGCGCCAGCAGCTTGGAGCTAGCGGATACGCAGTATTTT
clone_size: many; v_call: TRBV29-1; j_call: TRBJ2-5; d_call: NA; cdr3_aa: CSVKSPEETQYF; cdr3_nt: TGCAGCGTTAAGAGTCCCGAAGAGACCCAGTACTTC
clone_size: many; v_call: TRBV7-9; j_call: TRBJ1-1; d_call: TRBD1; cdr3_aa: CASKLTGGAEAFF; cdr3_nt: TGTGCCAGCAAACTAACAGGGGGTGCTGAAGCTTTCTTT
clone_size: many; v_call: TRBV11-2; j_call: TRBJ1-5; d_call: NA; cdr3_aa: CASSLGLGNQPQHF; cdr3_nt: TGTGCCAGCAGCTTAGGTTTAGGAAATCAGCCCCAGCATTTT
clone_size: many; v_call: TRBV7-9; j_call: TRBJ2-3; d_call: NA; cdr3_aa: CASSLGGGGHTQYF; cdr3_nt: TGTGCCAGCAGCCTCGGTGGCGGCGGACATACGCAGTATTTT
clone_size: few; v_call: TRBV6-5; j_call: TRBJ2-3; d_call: TRBD2; cdr3_aa: CASGRVPDTQYF; cdr3_nt: TGTGCCAGCGGGAGGGTACCAGATACGCAGTATTTT
clone_size: many; v_call: TRBV20-1; j_call: TRBJ1-1; d_call: NA; cdr3_aa: CSAQQTEKNTEAFF; cdr3_nt: TGCAGTGCTCAGCAGACAGAAAAGAACACTGAAGCTTTCTTT
clone_size: many; v_call: TRBV10-3; j_call: TRBJ1-5; d_call: NA; cdr3_aa: CAISEGQNSNQPQHF; cdr3_nt: TGTGCCATCAGTGAGGGGCAGAATAGCAATCAGCCCCAGCATTTT
clone_size: many; v_call: TRBV2; j_call: TRBJ1-5; d_call: NA; cdr3_aa: CASTRGGGNQPQHF; cdr3_nt: TGTGCCAGCACCCGAGGGGGAGGCAATCAGCCCCAGCATTTT
clone_size: many; v_call: TRBV3-1; j_call: TRBJ2-7; d_call: TRBD1; cdr3_aa: CASSQGRTGVKQYF; cdr3_nt: TGTGCCAGCAGCCAAGGTCGAACAGGGGTCAAGCAGTACTTC
clone_size: many; v_call: TRBV7-9; j_call: TRBJ1-2; d_call: NA; cdr3_aa: CASSLAGQVLYGYTF; cdr3_nt: TGTGCCAGCAGCTTAGCGGGACAAGTACTCTATGGCTACACCTTC
clone_size: many; v_call: TRBV7-9; j_call: TRBJ1-1; d_call: NA; cdr3_aa: CASSFGSVDTEAFF; cdr3_nt: TGTGCCAGCAGCTTTGGTTCTGTTGACACTGAAGCTTTCTTT
clone_size: few; v_call: TRBV5-3; j_call: TRBJ2-7; d_call: TRBD2; cdr3_aa: CASSPPGGATYEQYF; cdr3_nt: TGTGCCAGCAGCCCCCCGGGAGGGGCCACCTACGAGCAGTACTTC
clone_size: many; v_call: TRBV7-2; j_call: TRBJ2-1; d_call: TRBD2; cdr3_aa: CASGRGGIYEQFF; cdr3_nt: TGTGCCAGCGGACGGGGGGGTATCTATGAGCAGTTCTTC
clone_size: many; v_call: TRBV5-6; j_call: TRBJ2-3; d_call: NA; cdr3_aa: CASSLVGGDTQYF; cdr3_nt: TGTGCCAGCAGCTTGGTCGGCGGGGATACGCAGTATTTT
clone_size: NA; v_call: TRBV5-1; j_call: TRBJ2-7; d_call: TRBD2; cdr3_aa: CASSETSGVTYEQYF; cdr3_nt: TGCGCCAGCAGCGAAACTAGCGGGGTAACCTACGAGCAGTACTTC
clone_size: NA; v_call: TRBV5-4; j_call: TRBJ2-6; d_call: TRBD1; cdr3_aa: CASSFGELDGTGGSGANVLTF; cdr3_nt: TGTGCCAGCAGCTTTGGGGAGTTGGATGGGACAGGGGGCTCTGGGGCCAACGTCCTGACTTTC
clone_size: many; v_call: TRBV20-1; j_call: TRBJ2-1; d_call: TRBD2; cdr3_aa: CSARASGGANEQFF; cdr3_nt: TGCAGTGCTAGAGCTAGCGGGGGGGCCAATGAGCAGTTCTTC
clone_size: many; v_call: TRBV4-2; j_call: TRBJ2-2; d_call: NA; cdr3_aa: CASSQESLGNTGELFF; cdr3_nt: TGTGCCAGCAGCCAAGAGTCGTTAGGGAACACCGGGGAGCTGTTTTTT
clone_size: many; v_call: TRBV10-3; j_call: TRBJ2-7; d_call: NA; cdr3_aa: CAISDTTGPLRTYEQYF; cdr3_nt: TGTGCCATCAGTGACACAACGGGACCCCTCCGGACCTACGAGCAGTACTTC
clone_size: many; v_call: TRBV3-1; j_call: TRBJ2-3; d_call: NA; cdr3_aa: CASSRGYTTAQYF; cdr3_nt: TGTGCCAGCAGCCGGGGGTACACCACGGCGCAGTATTTT
clone_size: many; v_call: TRBV20-1; j_call: TRBJ2-1; d_call: TRBD2; cdr3_aa: CSGTSGYSSYNEQFF; cdr3_nt: TGCAGCGGGACTAGCGGGTATAGCTCCTACAATGAGCAGTTCTTC
clone_size: NA; v_call: TRBV14; j_call: TRBJ1-5; d_call: NA; cdr3_aa: CASSRGAGNQPQHF; cdr3_nt: TGTGCCAGCAGCCGGGGCGCCGGCAATCAGCCCCAGCATTTT
clone_size: many; v_call: TRBV6-6; j_call: TRBJ1-2; d_call: NA; cdr3_aa: CASSEGIRYTF; cdr3_nt: TGTGCCAGCAGTGAAGGGATCCGCTACACCTTC
clone_size: many; v_call: TRBV7-2; j_call: TRBJ2-2; d_call: TRBD1; cdr3_aa: CASRFPGTGNTGELFF; cdr3_nt: TGTGCCAGCAGATTCCCCGGGACAGGGAACACCGGGGAGCTGTTTTTT
clone_size: many; v_call: TRBV6-5; j_call: TRBJ1-5; d_call: TRBD1; cdr3_aa: CASSYARGQQPQHF; cdr3_nt: TGTGCCAGCAGTTACGCCAGGGGGCAACAGCCCCAGCATTTT
clone_size: many; v_call: TRBV6-6; j_call: TRBJ2-7; d_call: TRBD1; cdr3_aa: CASSPRQGAAYEQYF; cdr3_nt: TGTGCCAGCAGCCCTAGACAGGGCGCGGCCTACGAGCAGTACTTC
clone_size: many; v_call: TRBV13; j_call: TRBJ2-7; d_call: TRBD1; cdr3_aa: CASSSRDRLILEQYF; cdr3_nt: TGTGCCAGCAGCTCTCGGGACAGGCTAATCCTCGAGCAGTACTTC
clone_size: many; v_call: TRBV18; j_call: TRBJ1-5; d_call: NA; cdr3_aa: CASSPNRDIQPQHF; cdr3_nt: TGTGCCAGCTCACCCAACAGGGACATTCAGCCCCAGCATTTT
clone_size: many; v_call: TRBV13; j_call: TRBJ2-5; d_call: NA; cdr3_aa: CASSGVGGRQETQYF; cdr3_nt: TGTGCCAGCAGCGGTGTGGGGGGCCGGCAAGAGACCCAGTACTTC
clone_size: many; v_call: TRBV20-1; j_call: TRBJ1-3; d_call: NA; cdr3_aa: CSAAPPDTLHTIYF; cdr3_nt: TGCAGTGCTGCCCCCCCCGACACCTTGCACACCATATATTTT
clone_size: many; v_call: TRBV21-1; j_call: TRBJ1-2; d_call: NA; cdr3_aa: CASSIRQGTNYGYTF; cdr3_nt: TGTGCCAGCAGCATACGACAGGGTACTAACTATGGCTACACCTTC
clone_size: many; v_call: TRBV18; j_call: TRBJ1-5; d_call: NA; cdr3_aa: CASSPPGQPQHF; cdr3_nt: TGTGCCAGCTCACCCCCAGGTCAGCCCCAGCATTTT
clone_size: many; v_call: TRBV6-1; j_call: TRBJ2-3; d_call: NA; cdr3_aa: CASSRLPSTDTQYF; cdr3_nt: TGTGCCAGCAGTCGGCTGCCTAGCACAGATACGCAGTATTTT
clone_size: many; v_call: TRBV2; j_call: TRBJ2-1; d_call: NA; cdr3_aa: CASSAQTGVGNEQFF; cdr3_nt: TGTGCCAGCAGTGCCCAGACTGGGGTTGGCAATGAGCAGTTCTTC
clone_size: many; v_call: TRBV4-2; j_call: TRBJ2-1; d_call: NA; cdr3_aa: CASSQEPRDYNEQFF; cdr3_nt: TGTGCCAGCAGCCAAGAACCTCGTGACTACAATGAGCAGTTCTTC
clone_size: many; v_call: TRBV9; j_call: TRBJ2-1; d_call: TRBD2; cdr3_aa: CASSGGLARPSYNEQFF; cdr3_nt: TGTGCCAGCAGCGGGGGACTAGCCCGCCCCTCCTACAATGAGCAGTTCTTC
clone_size: many; v_call: TRBV29-1; j_call: TRBJ2-7; d_call: NA; cdr3_aa: CSVDSDRYNEQYF; cdr3_nt: TGCAGCGTTGATTCGGACAGATACAACGAGCAGTACTTC
clone_size: many; v_call: TRBV3-1; j_call: TRBJ1-5; d_call: NA; cdr3_aa: CASSQGGGNQPQHF; cdr3_nt: TGTGCCAGCAGCCAAGGAGGCGGCAATCAGCCCCAGCATTTT
clone_size: many; v_call: TRBV13; j_call: TRBJ2-5; d_call: NA; cdr3_aa: CASSATGTFKETQYF; cdr3_nt: TGTGCCAGCAGCGCGACCGGGACATTTAAAGAGACCCAGTACTTC
clone_size: NA; v_call: TRBV18; j_call: TRBJ2-1; d_call: TRBD1; cdr3_aa: CASSPSTGNNEQFF; cdr3_nt: TGTGCCAGCTCACCTTCGACAGGGAACAATGAGCAGTTCTTC
clone_size: many; v_call: TRBV10-2; j_call: TRBJ2-7; d_call: NA; cdr3_aa: CASSEIRDEQYF; cdr3_nt: TGCGCCAGCAGTGAGATCAGGGACGAGCAGTACTTC
clone_size: many; v_call: TRBV6-5; j_call: TRBJ1-2; d_call: TRBD1; cdr3_aa: CASSLQGGLRGYTF; cdr3_nt: TGTGCCAGCAGTCTCCAGGGGGGCTTACGGGGCTACACCTTC